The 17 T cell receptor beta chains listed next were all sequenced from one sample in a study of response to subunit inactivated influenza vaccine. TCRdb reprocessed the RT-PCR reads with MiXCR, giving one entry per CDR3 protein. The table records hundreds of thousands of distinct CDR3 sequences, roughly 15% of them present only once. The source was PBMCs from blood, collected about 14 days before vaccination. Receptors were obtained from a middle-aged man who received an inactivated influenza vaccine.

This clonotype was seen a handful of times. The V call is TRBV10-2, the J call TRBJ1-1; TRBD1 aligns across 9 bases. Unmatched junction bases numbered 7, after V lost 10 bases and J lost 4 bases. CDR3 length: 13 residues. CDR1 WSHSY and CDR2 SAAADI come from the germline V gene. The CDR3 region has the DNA TGCGCCACCGGGACAGGGCCGGTCACTGAAGCTTTCTTT. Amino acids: CATGTGPVTEAFF.

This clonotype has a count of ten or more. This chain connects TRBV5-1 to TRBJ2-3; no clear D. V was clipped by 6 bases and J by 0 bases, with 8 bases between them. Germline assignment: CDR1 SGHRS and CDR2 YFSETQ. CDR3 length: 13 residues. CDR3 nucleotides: TGCGCCAGCACCTTAATTAGCACAGATACGCAGTATTTT. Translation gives CASTLISTDTQYF.

The CDR3 coding sequence is TGTGCCAGCAGACGACACAGTAACACCGGGGAGCTGTTTTTT. Protein: CASRRHSNTGELFF. V is TRBV12-3 or TRBV12-4 and J is TRBJ2-2; no clear D. V lost 6 bases to trimming and J lost 2 bases, with 10 bases between them. The CDR3 length is 14 residues.

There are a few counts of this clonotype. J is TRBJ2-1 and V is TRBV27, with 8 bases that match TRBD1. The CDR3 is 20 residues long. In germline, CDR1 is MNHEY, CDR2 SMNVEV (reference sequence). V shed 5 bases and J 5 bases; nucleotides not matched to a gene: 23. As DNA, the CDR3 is TGTGCCAGCAGTCCCGGACAGGGTTTTTGGACGCCGATGTTAAACAATGAGCAGTTCTTC. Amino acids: CASSPGQGFWTPMLNNEQFF.

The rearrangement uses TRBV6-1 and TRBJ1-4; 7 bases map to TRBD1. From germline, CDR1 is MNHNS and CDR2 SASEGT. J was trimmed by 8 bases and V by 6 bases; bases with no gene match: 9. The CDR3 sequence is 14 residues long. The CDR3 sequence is CASREGARAEKLFF. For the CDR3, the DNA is TGTGCCAGCAGGGAGGGGGCGCGAGCCGAAAAACTGTTTTTT.

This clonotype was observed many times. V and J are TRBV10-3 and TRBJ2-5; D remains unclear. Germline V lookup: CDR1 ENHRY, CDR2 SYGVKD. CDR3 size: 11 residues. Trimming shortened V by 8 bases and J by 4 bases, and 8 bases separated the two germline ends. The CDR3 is CAIATAETQYF. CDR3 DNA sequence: TGTGCCATCGCCACGGCAGAGACCCAGTACTTC.

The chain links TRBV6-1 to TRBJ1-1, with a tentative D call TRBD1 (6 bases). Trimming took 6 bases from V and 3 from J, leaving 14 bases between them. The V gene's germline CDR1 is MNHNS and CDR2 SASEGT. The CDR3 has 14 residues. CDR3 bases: TGTGCCAGCAGCCCTGACAGGACCCACACTGAAGCTTTCTTT. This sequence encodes CASSPDRTHTEAFF.

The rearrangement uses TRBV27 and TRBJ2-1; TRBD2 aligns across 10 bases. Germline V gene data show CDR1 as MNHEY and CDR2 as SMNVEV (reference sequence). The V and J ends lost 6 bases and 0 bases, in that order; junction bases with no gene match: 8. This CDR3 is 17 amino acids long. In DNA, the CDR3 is TGTGCCAGCAGCCAGACGACTAGCGGGCACTCCTACAATGAGCAGTTCTTC. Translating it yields CASSQTTSGHSYNEQFF.

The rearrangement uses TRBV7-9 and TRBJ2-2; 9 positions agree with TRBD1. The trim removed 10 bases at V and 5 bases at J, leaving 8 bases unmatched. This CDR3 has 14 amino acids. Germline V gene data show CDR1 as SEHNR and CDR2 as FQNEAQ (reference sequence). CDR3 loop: CANGGQGITGELFF. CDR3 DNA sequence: TGTGCCAACGGAGGACAGGGGATTACCGGGGAGCTGTTTTTT.

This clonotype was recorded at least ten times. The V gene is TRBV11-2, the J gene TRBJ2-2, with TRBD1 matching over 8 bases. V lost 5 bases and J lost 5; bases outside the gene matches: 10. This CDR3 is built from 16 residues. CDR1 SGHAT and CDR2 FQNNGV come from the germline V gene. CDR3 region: CASSIRQGLGTGELFF. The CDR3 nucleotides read TGTGCCAGCAGCATAAGACAGGGGTTGGGTACCGGGGAGCTGTTTTTT.

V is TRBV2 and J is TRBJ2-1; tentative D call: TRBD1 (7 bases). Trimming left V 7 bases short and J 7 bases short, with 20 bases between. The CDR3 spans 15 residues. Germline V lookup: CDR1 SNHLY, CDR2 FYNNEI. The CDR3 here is CASTHSAAGGNEQFF. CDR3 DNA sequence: TGTGCCAGCACCCATTCGGCGGCAGGGGGGAATGAGCAGTTCTTC.

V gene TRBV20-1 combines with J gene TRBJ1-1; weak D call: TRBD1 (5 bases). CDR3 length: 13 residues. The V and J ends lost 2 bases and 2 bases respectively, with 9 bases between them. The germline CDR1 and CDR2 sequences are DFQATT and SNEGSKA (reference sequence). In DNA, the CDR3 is TGCAGTGCTAGAACAGGCGTTAACACTGAAGCTTTCTTT. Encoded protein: CSARTGVNTEAFF.

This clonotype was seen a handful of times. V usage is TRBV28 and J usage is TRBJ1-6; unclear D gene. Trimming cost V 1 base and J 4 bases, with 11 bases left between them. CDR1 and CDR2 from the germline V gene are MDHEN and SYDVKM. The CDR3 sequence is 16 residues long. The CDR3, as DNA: TGTGCCAGCAGTTTATCGGCCAGTAGTTATAATTCACCCCTCCACTTT. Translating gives CASSLSASSYNSPLHF.

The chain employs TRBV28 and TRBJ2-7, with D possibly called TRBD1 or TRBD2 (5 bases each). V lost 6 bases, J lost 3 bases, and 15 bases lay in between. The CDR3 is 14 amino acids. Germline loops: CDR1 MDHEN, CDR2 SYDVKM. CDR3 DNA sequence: TGTGCCAGCAGCCGGGACGGGAAAATCTACGAGCAGTACTTC. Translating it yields CASSRDGKIYEQYF.

The CDR3 is CASSFPPRENTEAFF. CDR3 nucleotides: TGTGCCAGCAGTTTCCCCCCTAGGGAGAACACTGAAGCTTTCTTT. The rearrangement uses TRBV28 and TRBJ1-1, with D uncertain. The CDR3 spans 15 residues. Trimming cost V 3 bases and J 1 base, with 12 bases left between them. The germline gives CDR1 MDHEN, CDR2 SYDVKM.

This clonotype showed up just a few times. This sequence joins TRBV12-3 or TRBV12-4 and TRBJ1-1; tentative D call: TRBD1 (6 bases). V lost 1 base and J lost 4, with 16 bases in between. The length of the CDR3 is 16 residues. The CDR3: CASSLGWGAQATEAFF. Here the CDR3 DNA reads TGTGCCAGCAGTTTAGGATGGGGGGCGCAGGCCACTGAAGCTTTCTTT.

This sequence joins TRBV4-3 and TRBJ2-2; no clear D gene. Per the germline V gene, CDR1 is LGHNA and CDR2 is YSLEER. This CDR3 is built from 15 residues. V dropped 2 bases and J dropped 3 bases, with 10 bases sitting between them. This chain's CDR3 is CASSQTGPYTGELFF. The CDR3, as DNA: TGCGCCAGCAGCCAAACCGGGCCCTACACCGGGGAGCTGTTTTTT.